This TCR beta chain was profiled in a study of blood T cell repertoires in COVID-19. As for the study in general: Whether acute or convalescent, the COVID-19 samples came from the United States, Italy and Spain. T cells, B-cell-depleted T cells, or PBMCs supplied cDNA or gDNA.

In the study's own analysis: Reference gene primer amplification in the assay estimated nucleated cell counts. Profiling relied on immunoSEQ multiplex PCR, and the TCRdb table lists in-frame clones only, not all of them. That table is the source of V, J and clone size, and D and trimming were worked out from the DNA. The repertoire holds under 100,000 clones, with over 80% as singletons. CDR1 and CDR2 (germline): LGHNT, FRNRAP. CDR3 size: 16 residues. V dropped 5 bases and J dropped 4; count of bases not matched to a gene: 10. What was sequenced was peripheral blood. This clonotype originated in a woman in her seventies with acute or convalescent COVID-19. The chain couples TRBV12-5 to TRBJ2-3, with TRBD2 matching over 9 bases. CDR3 amino acids: CASGPQAGGFADTQYF. For the CDR3, the DNA is TGTGCTAGTGGTCCCCAGGCGGGGGGGTTCGCAGATACGCAGTATTTT.